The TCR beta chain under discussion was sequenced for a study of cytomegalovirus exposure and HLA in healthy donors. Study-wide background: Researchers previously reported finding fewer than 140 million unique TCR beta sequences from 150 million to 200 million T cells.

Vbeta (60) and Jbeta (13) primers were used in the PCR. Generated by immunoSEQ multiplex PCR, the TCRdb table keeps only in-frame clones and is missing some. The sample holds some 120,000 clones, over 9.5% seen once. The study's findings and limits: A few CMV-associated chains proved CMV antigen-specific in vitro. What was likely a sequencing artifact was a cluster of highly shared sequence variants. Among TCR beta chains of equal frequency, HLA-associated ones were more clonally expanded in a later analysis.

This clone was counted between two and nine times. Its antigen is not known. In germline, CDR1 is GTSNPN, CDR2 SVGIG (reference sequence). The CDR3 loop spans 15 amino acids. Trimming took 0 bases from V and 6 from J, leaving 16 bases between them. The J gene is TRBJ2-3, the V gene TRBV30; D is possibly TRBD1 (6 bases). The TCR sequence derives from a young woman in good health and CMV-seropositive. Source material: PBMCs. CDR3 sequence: CAWSVTGNRMDTQYF. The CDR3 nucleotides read TGTGCCTGGAGTGTTACAGGGAACCGAATGGATACGCAGTATTTT.